This T cell receptor beta chain originates from a study of blood T cell repertoires in COVID-19. Across the whole study: Sample material is recorded as cDNA or gDNA derived from T cells, B-cell-depleted T cells, or PBMCs.

V lost 2 bases and J lost 1, with 8 bases in between. Germline loops: CDR1 MDHEN, CDR2 SYDVKM. CDR3 length: 15 residues. Authors' data handling: Scientists estimated how many nucleated cells there were by amplifying reference gene primers. Assay used: immunoSEQ multiplex PCR; TCRdb lists only in-frame clones, some missing. V and J calls plus clone size are reproduced from that table; the DNA served to infer D and trimming. The data show tens of thousands of clones, with roughly 90% seen just once and about 2% held by the top ten. The receptor was derived from a man aged 50-60 years with active or convalescent COVID-19. Source material: peripheral blood. The V call is TRBV28, the J call TRBJ2-2, with no clear D. CDR3 in DNA: TGTGCCAGCAGTTTACTAGTAGTGAACACCGGGGAGCTGTTTTTT. Amino acids: CASSLLVVNTGELFF.